A selection of T cell receptor beta chains follows, all from one sample in a study of cytomegalovirus exposure and HLA in healthy donors. Sequenced by immunoSEQ multiplex PCR; TCRdb stores in-frame clones only, minus some. The sample includes roughly 60,000 clones, approximately 90% of them seen just once. The sequenced sample was PBMCs. The receptors were gathered from a woman younger than 30 in good health and CMV-seronegative. Each CDR3 is given with its conserved first and last residue. A D gene is named only where the DNA matches it firmly. A row's size may be missing; if present it is once, few, many or a size class.

v_call: TRBV5-1
clone_size: -
j_call: TRBJ1-1
d_call: -
cdr3_aa: CASSVGDMNTEAFF
cdr3_nt: TGCGCCAGCAGCGTTGGCGACATGAACACTGAAGCTTTCTTT

v_call: TRBV9
clone_size: -
j_call: TRBJ2-7
d_call: -
cdr3_aa: CASGPGHPYEQYF
cdr3_nt: TGTGCCAGCGGGCCGGGACACCCCTACGAGCAGTACTTC

v_call: TRBV6-5
clone_size: -
j_call: TRBJ1-5
d_call: -
cdr3_aa: CASRPRGKDQPQHF
cdr3_nt: TGTGCCAGCAGGCCTAGAGGGAAAGATCAGCCCCAGCATTTT

v_call: TRBV5-4
clone_size: -
j_call: TRBJ2-3
d_call: TRBD2
cdr3_aa: CASSLGGRAGTDTQYF
cdr3_nt: TGTGCCAGCAGCTTGGGCGGGAGGGCCGGCACAGATACGCAGTATTTT

v_call: TRBV19
clone_size: -
j_call: TRBJ2-7
d_call: -
cdr3_aa: CASRERDIETYEQYF
cdr3_nt: TGTGCCAGTCGCGAAAGGGACATTGAAACTTACGAGCAGTACTTC

v_call: TRBV7-7
clone_size: -
j_call: TRBJ2-3
d_call: -
cdr3_aa: CASSFAGVKDTQYF
cdr3_nt: TGTGCTAGCAGCTTCGCAGGGGTGAAGGATACGCAGTATTTT

v_call: TRBV11-3
clone_size: -
j_call: TRBJ2-3
d_call: TRBD2
cdr3_aa: CASSLGRSDTQYF
cdr3_nt: TGTGCCAGCAGCCTCGGGAGGTCAGATACGCAGTATTTT

v_call: TRBV27
clone_size: -
j_call: TRBJ2-2
d_call: -
cdr3_aa: CASSFLRTENTGELFF
cdr3_nt: TGTGCCAGCAGTTTTCTTAGGACAGAGAACACCGGGGAGCTGTTTTTT

v_call: TRBV2
clone_size: -
j_call: TRBJ1-6
d_call: -
cdr3_aa: CASSVNLTPLHF
cdr3_nt: TGTGCCAGCAGTGTAAACCTAACACCCCTCCACTTT

v_call: TRBV19
clone_size: -
j_call: TRBJ2-1
d_call: TRBD2
cdr3_aa: CASTGGRASNEQFF
cdr3_nt: TGTGCCAGTACCGGCGGGAGGGCCAGCAATGAGCAGTTCTTC

v_call: TRBV7-8
clone_size: -
j_call: TRBJ1-2
d_call: -
cdr3_aa: CASSLMTQGRDGSSRGYTF
cdr3_nt: TGTGCCAGCAGCTTAATGACCCAGGGGAGGGACGGGTCCTCTCGGGGCTACACCTTC

v_call: TRBV27
clone_size: -
j_call: TRBJ1-5
d_call: -
cdr3_aa: CASSLSGANQPQHF
cdr3_nt: TGTGCCAGCAGTTTATCAGGGGCCAATCAGCCCCAGCATTTT

v_call: TRBV9
clone_size: -
j_call: TRBJ2-2
d_call: TRBD2
cdr3_aa: CASSVEGGGAIAGELFF
cdr3_nt: TGTGCCAGCAGCGTAGAGGGCGGGGGGGCCATAGCCGGGGAGCTGTTTTTT

v_call: TRBV27
clone_size: -
j_call: TRBJ1-1
d_call: TRBD1
cdr3_aa: CASSPRTGVGNTEAFF
cdr3_nt: TGTGCCAGCAGTCCCCGGACAGGGGTAGGGAACACTGAAGCTTTCTTT

v_call: TRBV6-9
clone_size: -
j_call: TRBJ2-7
d_call: -
cdr3_aa: CASDQQGCSYEQYF
cdr3_nt: TGTGCCAGTGATCAACAGGGCTGCTCCTACGAGCAGTACTTC

v_call: TRBV10-3
clone_size: -
j_call: TRBJ1-6
d_call: -
cdr3_aa: CAISGLRENSPLHF
cdr3_nt: TGTGCCATCAGTGGGCTTCGGGAAAATTCACCCCTCCACTTT

v_call: TRBV12-5
clone_size: -
j_call: TRBJ2-1
d_call: TRBD2
cdr3_aa: CASGLYRGGRNEQFF
cdr3_nt: TGTGCTAGTGGTTTGTACCGGGGGGGGAGGAATGAGCAGTTCTTC

v_call: TRBV5-6
clone_size: -
j_call: TRBJ2-7
d_call: TRBD1
cdr3_aa: CASSPSGQRYEQYF
cdr3_nt: TGTGCCAGCAGCCCATCGGGACAGCGCTACGAGCAGTACTTC

v_call: TRBV13
clone_size: once
j_call: TRBJ2-7
d_call: TRBD1
cdr3_aa: CASSAGQGVHEQYF
cdr3_nt: TGTGCCAGCAGCGCGGGACAGGGTGTCCACGAGCAGTACTTC

v_call: TRBV28
clone_size: few
j_call: TRBJ1-1
d_call: -
cdr3_aa: CASRLTHVRGARKNTEAFF
cdr3_nt: TGTGCCAGCAGGCTTACGCACGTCCGGGGGGCGAGAAAGAACACTGAAGCTTTCTTT

v_call: TRBV28
clone_size: -
j_call: TRBJ2-6
d_call: -
cdr3_aa: CASSSPGAGANVLTF
cdr3_nt: TGTGCCAGCAGTTCCCCAGGGGCTGGGGCCAACGTCCTGACTTTC

v_call: TRBV19
clone_size: once
j_call: TRBJ1-3
d_call: -
cdr3_aa: CASGPGSSGNTIYF
cdr3_nt: TGTGCCAGTGGTCCGGGGAGCTCTGGAAACACCATATATTTT

v_call: TRBV30
clone_size: -
j_call: TRBJ2-2
d_call: -
cdr3_aa: CAWSVDSRNTGELFF
cdr3_nt: TGTGCCTGGAGTGTGGACAGTAGGAACACCGGGGAGCTGTTTTTT

v_call: TRBV19
clone_size: once
j_call: TRBJ1-1
d_call: -
cdr3_aa: CASSPPRWGDTEAFF
cdr3_nt: TGTGCCAGTAGTCCCCCCCGCTGGGGGGACACTGAAGCTTTCTTT

v_call: TRBV6-1
clone_size: medium-sized
j_call: TRBJ1-2
d_call: -
cdr3_aa: CASSDRENYGYTF
cdr3_nt: TGTGCCAGCAGTGACAGGGAAAACTATGGCTACACCTTC

v_call: TRBV18
clone_size: -
j_call: TRBJ1-2
d_call: TRBD1
cdr3_aa: CASSEDRDYGYTF
cdr3_nt: TGTGCCAGCTCTGAGGACAGGGACTATGGCTACACCTTC

v_call: TRBV5-6
clone_size: -
j_call: TRBJ2-5
d_call: TRBD2
cdr3_aa: CASSSLAGGETQYF
cdr3_nt: TGTGCCAGCAGTTCACTAGCGGGAGGAGAGACCCAGTACTTC

v_call: TRBV7-9
clone_size: once
j_call: TRBJ2-7
d_call: -
cdr3_aa: CASSPGWGRSPSYEQYF
cdr3_nt: TGTGCCAGCAGCCCCGGGTGGGGCAGGAGCCCTTCCTACGAGCAGTACTTC

v_call: TRBV7-9
clone_size: -
j_call: TRBJ1-5
d_call: TRBD1
cdr3_aa: CASSFGTVPNQPQHF
cdr3_nt: TGTGCCAGCAGCTTCGGGACAGTTCCTAATCAGCCCCAGCATTTT

v_call: TRBV15
clone_size: -
j_call: TRBJ1-6
d_call: -
cdr3_aa: CATSRAKGVGSPLHF
cdr3_nt: TGTGCCACCAGCAGAGCCAAGGGAGTCGGCTCACCCCTCCACTTT

v_call: TRBV6-6
clone_size: -
j_call: TRBJ1-1
d_call: -
cdr3_aa: CASVRLNTEAFF
cdr3_nt: TGTGCCAGCGTGCGGTTAAACACTGAAGCTTTCTTT

v_call: TRBV19
clone_size: -
j_call: TRBJ1-1
d_call: -
cdr3_aa: CASSTTGLMNTEAFF
cdr3_nt: TGTGCCAGTAGTACGACAGGACTTATGAACACTGAAGCTTTCTTT

v_call: TRBV5-4
clone_size: -
j_call: TRBJ1-2
d_call: -
cdr3_aa: CASSPKTGLDGYTF
cdr3_nt: TGTGCCAGCAGCCCCAAGACAGGTCTCGATGGCTACACCTTC

v_call: TRBV2
clone_size: -
j_call: TRBJ1-4
d_call: -
cdr3_aa: CASREGGYNEKLFF
cdr3_nt: TGTGCCAGCCGAGAGGGAGGGTATAATGAAAAACTGTTTTTT

v_call: TRBV4-3
clone_size: -
j_call: TRBJ1-2
d_call: TRBD1
cdr3_aa: CASSHLHPGQGTENYGYTF
cdr3_nt: TGCGCCAGCAGCCACCTCCATCCGGGACAGGGGACAGAGAACTATGGCTACACCTTC

v_call: TRBV5-4
clone_size: -
j_call: TRBJ2-1
d_call: TRBD2
cdr3_aa: CASSFAGGLSYNEQFF
cdr3_nt: TGTGCCAGCAGCTTCGCGGGAGGGCTGTCCTACAATGAGCAGTTCTTC

v_call: TRBV27
clone_size: -
j_call: TRBJ2-7
d_call: -
cdr3_aa: CASSYRGGRPLTYEQYF
cdr3_nt: TGTGCCAGCAGTTACAGGGGGGGCCGACCCTTGACCTACGAGCAGTACTTC

v_call: TRBV2
clone_size: -
j_call: TRBJ1-4
d_call: -
cdr3_aa: CASTAPGSNNEKLFF
cdr3_nt: TGTGCCAGCACCGCGCCGGGGTCCAATAATGAAAAACTGTTTTTT

v_call: TRBV7-9
clone_size: -
j_call: TRBJ1-2
d_call: -
cdr3_aa: CASSLLSGDRARIGYTF
cdr3_nt: TGTGCCAGCAGCTTACTATCGGGCGACAGAGCACGGATAGGCTACACCTTC

v_call: TRBV19
clone_size: -
j_call: TRBJ2-5
d_call: TRBD1
cdr3_aa: CASTLRGPLYQETQYF
cdr3_nt: TGTGCCAGTACCCTCAGGGGGCCCCTCTACCAAGAGACCCAGTACTTC